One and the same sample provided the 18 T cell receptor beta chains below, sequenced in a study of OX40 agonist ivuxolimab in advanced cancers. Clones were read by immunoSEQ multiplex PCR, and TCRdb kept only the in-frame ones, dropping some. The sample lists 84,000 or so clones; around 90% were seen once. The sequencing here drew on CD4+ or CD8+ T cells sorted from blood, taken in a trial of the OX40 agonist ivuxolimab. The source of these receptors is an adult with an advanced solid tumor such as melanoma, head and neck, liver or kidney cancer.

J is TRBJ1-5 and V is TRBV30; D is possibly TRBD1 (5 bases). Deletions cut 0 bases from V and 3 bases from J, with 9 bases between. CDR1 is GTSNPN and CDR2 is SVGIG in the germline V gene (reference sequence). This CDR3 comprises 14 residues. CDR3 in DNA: TGTGCCTGGAGTGTAGGGGAATCCAATCAGCCCCAGCATTTT. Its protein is CAWSVGESNQPQHF.

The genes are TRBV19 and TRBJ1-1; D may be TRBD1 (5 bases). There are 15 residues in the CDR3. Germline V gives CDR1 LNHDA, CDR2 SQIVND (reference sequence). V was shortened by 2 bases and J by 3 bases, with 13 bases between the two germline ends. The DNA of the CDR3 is TGTGCCAGTAGTATAAATTTGGTGGGGGACACTGAAGCTTTCTTT. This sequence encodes CASSINLVGDTEAFF.

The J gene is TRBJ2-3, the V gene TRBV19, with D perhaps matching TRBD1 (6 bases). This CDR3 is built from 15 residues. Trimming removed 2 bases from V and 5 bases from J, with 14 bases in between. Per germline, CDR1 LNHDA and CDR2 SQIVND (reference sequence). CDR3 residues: CASSINRERRDTQYF. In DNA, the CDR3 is TGTGCCAGTAGTATAAACAGGGAGAGACGAGATACGCAGTATTTT.

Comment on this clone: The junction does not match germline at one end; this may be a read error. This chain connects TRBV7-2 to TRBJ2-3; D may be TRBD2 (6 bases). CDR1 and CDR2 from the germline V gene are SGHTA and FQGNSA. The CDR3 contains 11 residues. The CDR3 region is CASSSYPLATF. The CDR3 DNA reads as TGTGCCAGCAGCTCTTACCCGCTAGCGACCTTT.

The CDR3 sequence: CASSPRGVGRYFYGYTF. DNA of the CDR3: TGTGCCAGCAGCCCCCGGGGGGTGGGACGTTACTTTTATGGCTACACCTTC. This chain connects TRBV7-3 to TRBJ1-2; a weak D match, TRBD1 (5 bases). The CDR3 extends over 17 amino acids. V was trimmed by 5 bases and J by 5 bases, leaving 24 bases between them. Germline V gives CDR1 SGHTA, CDR2 FQGTGA.

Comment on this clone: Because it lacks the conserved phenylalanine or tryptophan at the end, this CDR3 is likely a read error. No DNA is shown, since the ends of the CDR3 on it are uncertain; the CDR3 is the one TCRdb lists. The CDR3 reads CAIPGPLAS. The chain joins TRBV10-1 to TRBJ2-7. Germline V gene data show CDR1 as WNHNN and CDR2 as SYGVQD (reference sequence). The CDR3 is 9 amino acids in total, end residues counted.

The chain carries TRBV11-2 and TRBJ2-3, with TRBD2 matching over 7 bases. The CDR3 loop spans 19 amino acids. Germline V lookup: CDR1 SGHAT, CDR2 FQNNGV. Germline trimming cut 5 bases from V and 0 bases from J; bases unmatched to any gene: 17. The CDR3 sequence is CASSAKNLTSWTSTDTQYF. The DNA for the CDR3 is TGTGCCAGCAGCGCCAAAAATTTGACTAGCTGGACTAGCACAGATACGCAGTATTTT.

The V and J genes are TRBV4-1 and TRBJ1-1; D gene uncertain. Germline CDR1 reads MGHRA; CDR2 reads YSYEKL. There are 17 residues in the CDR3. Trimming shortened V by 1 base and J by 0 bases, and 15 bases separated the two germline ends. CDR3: CASSQGPQLRMNTEAFF. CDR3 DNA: TGCGCCAGCAGCCAAGGTCCCCAGTTGAGGATGAACACTGAAGCTTTCTTT.

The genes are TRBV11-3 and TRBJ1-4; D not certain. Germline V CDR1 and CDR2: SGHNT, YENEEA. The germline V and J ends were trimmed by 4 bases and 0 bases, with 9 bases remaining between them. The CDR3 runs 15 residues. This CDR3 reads CASSWTWATNEKLFF. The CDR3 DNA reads TGTGCCAGCAGCTGGACCTGGGCAACTAATGAAAAACTGTTTTTT.

The chain's CDR3 is CASSVASQANNEQFF. In DNA form, the CDR3 reads TGTGCCAGCAGCGTAGCATCACAGGCCAACAATGAGCAGTTCTTC. The chain joins TRBV9 to TRBJ2-1; perhaps TRBD1 as D (5 bases). Germline V lookup: CDR1 SGDLS, CDR2 YYNGEE. The CDR3 covers 15 residues. The ends were cut back, 0 bases at V and 5 bases at J, with 12 bases in the middle. The whole variable domain, remainder taken from reference TRBV9 and TRBJ2-1, is DSGVTQTPKHLITATGQRVTLRCSPRSGDLSVYWYQQSLDQGLQFLIQYYNGEERAKGNILERFSAQQFPDLHSELNLSSLELGDSALYFCASSVASQANNEQFFGPGTRLTVL.

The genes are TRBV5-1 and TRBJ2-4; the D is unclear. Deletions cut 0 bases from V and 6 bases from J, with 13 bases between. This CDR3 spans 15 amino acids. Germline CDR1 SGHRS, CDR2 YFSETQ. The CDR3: CASSLAGGGPNIQYF. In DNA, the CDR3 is TGCGCCAGCAGCTTGGCCGGCGGCGGACCAAACATTCAGTACTTC.

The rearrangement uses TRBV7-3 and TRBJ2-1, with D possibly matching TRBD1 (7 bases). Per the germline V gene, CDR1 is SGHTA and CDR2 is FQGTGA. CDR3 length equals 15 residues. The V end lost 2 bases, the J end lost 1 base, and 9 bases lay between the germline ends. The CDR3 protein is CASSLQGGSYNEQFF. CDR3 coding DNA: TGTGCCAGCAGCTTACAGGGGGGATCCTACAATGAGCAGTTCTTC.

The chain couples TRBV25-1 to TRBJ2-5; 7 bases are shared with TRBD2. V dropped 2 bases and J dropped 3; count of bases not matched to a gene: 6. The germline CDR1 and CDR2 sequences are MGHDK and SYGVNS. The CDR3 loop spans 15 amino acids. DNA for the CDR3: TGTGCCAGCAGTGAACGGGACCGGGGGGAAGAGACCCAGTACTTC. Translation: CASSERDRGEETQYF.

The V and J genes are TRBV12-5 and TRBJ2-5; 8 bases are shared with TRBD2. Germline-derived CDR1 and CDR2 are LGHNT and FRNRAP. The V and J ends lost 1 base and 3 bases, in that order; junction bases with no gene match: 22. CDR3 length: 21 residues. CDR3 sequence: CASGLGLKREGLFREEETQYF. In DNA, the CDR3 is TGTGCTAGTGGTTTGGGACTGAAACGGGAGGGCCTCTTTAGGGAGGAAGAGACCCAGTACTTC.

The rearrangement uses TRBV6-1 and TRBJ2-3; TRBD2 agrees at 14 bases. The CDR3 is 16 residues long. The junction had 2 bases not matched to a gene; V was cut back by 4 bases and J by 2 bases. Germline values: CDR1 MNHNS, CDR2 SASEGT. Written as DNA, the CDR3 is TGTGCCAGCAGTGGGGGACTAGCGGGGGTCACAGATACGCAGTATTTT. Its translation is CASSGGLAGVTDTQYF.

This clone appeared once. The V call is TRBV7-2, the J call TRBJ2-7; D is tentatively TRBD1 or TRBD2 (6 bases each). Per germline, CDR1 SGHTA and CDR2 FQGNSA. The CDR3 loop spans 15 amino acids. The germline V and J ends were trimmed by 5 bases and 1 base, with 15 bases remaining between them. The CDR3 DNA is TGTGCCAGCAGCCGGAACGCGGGACAATCCTACGAGCAGTACTTC. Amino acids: CASSRNAGQSYEQYF.

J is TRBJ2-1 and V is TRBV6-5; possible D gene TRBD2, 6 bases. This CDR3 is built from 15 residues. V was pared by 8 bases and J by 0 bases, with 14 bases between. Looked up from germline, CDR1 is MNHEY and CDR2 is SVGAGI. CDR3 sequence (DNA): TGTGCCAGCGGAGGGACTCTCAGCTCCTACAATGAGCAGTTCTTC. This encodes CASGGTLSSYNEQFF.

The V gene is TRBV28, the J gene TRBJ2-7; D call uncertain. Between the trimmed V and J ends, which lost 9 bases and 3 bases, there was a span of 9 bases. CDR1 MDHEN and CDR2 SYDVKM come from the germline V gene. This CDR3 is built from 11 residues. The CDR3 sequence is CASATRYEQYF. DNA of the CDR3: TGTGCCAGTGCTACACGCTACGAGCAGTACTTC.